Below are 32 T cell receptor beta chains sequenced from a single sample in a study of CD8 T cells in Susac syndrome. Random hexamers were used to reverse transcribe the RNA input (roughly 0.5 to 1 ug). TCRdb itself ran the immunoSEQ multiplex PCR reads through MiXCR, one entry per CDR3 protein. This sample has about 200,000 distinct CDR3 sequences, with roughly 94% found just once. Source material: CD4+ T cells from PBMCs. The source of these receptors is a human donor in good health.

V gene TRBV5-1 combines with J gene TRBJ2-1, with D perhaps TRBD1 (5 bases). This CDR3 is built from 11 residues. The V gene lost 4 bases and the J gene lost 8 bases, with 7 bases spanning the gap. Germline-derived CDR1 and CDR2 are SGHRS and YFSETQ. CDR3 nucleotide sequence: TGCGCCAGCAGCGTACAGGATGAGCAGTTCTTC. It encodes CASSVQDEQFF.

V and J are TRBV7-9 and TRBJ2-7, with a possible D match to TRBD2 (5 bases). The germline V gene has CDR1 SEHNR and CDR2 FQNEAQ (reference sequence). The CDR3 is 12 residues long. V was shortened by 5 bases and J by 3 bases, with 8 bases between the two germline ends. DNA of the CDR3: TGTGCCAGCAGCGAAACTAGCTACGAGCAGTACGTC. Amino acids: CASSETSYEQYV.

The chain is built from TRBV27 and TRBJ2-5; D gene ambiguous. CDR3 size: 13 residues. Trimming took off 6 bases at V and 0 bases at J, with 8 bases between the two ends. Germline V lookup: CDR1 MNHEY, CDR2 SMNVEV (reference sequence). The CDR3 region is CASRSRDQETQYF. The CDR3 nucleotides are TGTGCCAGCAGATCCCGTGACCAAGAGACCCAGTACTTC.

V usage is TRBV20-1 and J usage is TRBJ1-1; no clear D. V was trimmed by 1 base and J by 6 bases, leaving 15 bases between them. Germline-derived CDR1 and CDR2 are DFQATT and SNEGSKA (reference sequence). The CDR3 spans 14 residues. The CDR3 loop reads CSARVREMVPEAFF. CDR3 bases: TGCAGTGCTAGAGTGCGGGAGATGGTCCCTGAAGCTTTCTTT.

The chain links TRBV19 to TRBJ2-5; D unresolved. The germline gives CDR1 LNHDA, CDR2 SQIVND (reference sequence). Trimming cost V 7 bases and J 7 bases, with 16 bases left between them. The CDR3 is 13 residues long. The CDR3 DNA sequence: TGTGCCAGTAAGGCCTCGCTTGGTCGGACCCAGTACTTC. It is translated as CASKASLGRTQYF.

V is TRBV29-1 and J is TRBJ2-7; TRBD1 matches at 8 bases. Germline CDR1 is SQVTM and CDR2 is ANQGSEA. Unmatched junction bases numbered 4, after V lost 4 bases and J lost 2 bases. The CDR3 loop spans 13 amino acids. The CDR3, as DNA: TGCAGCGTTGCCCCGGGACAGGCCTACGAGCAGTACTTC. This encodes CSVAPGQAYEQYF.

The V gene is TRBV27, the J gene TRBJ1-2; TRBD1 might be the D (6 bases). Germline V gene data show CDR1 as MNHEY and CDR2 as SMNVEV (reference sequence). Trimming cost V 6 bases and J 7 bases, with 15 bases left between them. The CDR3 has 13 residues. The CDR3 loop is CASSVRGALGYTF. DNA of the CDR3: TGTGCCAGCAGCGTTCGGGGGGCGCTTGGCTACACCTTC.

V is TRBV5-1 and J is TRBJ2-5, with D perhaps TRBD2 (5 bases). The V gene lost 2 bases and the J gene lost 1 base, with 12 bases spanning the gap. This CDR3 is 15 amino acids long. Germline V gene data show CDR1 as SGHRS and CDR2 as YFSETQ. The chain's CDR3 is CASSFPGRGQETQYF. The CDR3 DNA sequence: TGCGCCAGCAGCTTCCCTGGACGGGGCCAAGAGACCCAGTACTTC.

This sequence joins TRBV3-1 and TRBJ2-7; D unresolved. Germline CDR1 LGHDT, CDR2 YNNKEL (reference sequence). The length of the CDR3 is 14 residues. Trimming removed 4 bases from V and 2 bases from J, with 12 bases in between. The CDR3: CASSPQGLTYEQYF. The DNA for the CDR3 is TGTGCCAGCAGCCCACAAGGGTTGACCTACGAGCAGTACTTC.

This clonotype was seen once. The DNA of the CDR3 is TGTGCCAGCAGTCGGGACTCAAGGTTCTACAATGAGCAGTTCTTC. It encodes CASSRDSRFYNEQFF. The rearrangement links TRBV6-2 or TRBV6-3 to TRBJ2-1, with D perhaps matching TRBD2 (6 bases). Between the trimmed V and J ends, which lost 5 bases and 3 bases, there was a span of 14 bases. Germline-derived CDR1 and CDR2 are MNHEY and SVGEGT. CDR3 size: 15 residues.

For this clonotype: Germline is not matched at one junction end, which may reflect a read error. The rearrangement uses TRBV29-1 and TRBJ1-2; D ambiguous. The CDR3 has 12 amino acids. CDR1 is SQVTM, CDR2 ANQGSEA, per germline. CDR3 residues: CSVREESYGYAF. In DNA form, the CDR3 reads TGCAGCGTTCGGGAGGAGAGCTATGGCTACGCCTTC.

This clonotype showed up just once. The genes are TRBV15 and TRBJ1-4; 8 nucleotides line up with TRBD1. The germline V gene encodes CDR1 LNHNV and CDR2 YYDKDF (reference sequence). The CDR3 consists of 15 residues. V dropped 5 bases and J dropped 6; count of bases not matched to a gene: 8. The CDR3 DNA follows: TGTGCCACCAGCGAAAACCGGGACAGGCATGAAAAACTGTTTTTT. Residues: CATSENRDRHEKLFF.

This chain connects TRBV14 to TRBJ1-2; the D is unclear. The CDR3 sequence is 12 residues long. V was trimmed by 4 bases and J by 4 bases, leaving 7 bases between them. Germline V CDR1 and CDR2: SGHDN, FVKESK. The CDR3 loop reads CASSRAFYGYTF. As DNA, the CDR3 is TGTGCCAGCAGCCGTGCTTTCTATGGCTACACCTTC.

The DNA of the CDR3 is TGTGCCACCAGTGATCCAACAAGAGGGATACAAGAGACCCAGTACTTC. Amino acid sequence: CATSDPTRGIQETQYF. The chain employs TRBV24-1 and TRBJ2-5; TRBD2 is a possible D gene (5 bases). From germline, CDR1 is KGHDR and CDR2 SFDVKD. V lost 3 bases and J 2 bases, leaving 15 bases between the germline ends. The CDR3 consists of 16 residues.

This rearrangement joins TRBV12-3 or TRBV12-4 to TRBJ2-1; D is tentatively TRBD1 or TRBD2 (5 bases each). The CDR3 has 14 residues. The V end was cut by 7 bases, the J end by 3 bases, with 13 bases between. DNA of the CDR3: TGTGCCAGCACCCTGGGACGCGGCTACAATGAGCAGTTCTTC. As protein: CASTLGRGYNEQFF.

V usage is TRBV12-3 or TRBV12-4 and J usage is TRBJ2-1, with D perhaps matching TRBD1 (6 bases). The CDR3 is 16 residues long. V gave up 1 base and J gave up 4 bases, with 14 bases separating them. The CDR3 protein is CASSLEGHPIYNEQFF. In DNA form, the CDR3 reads TGTGCCAGCAGTTTAGAGGGACATCCCATTTACAATGAGCAGTTCTTC.

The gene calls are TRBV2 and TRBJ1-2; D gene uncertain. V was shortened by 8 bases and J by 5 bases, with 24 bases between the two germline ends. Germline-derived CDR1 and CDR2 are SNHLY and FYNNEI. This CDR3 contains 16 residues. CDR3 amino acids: CASPLSPRSEGYGYTF. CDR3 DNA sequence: TGTGCCAGCCCCCTGAGCCCCCGCTCGGAAGGATATGGCTACACCTTC.

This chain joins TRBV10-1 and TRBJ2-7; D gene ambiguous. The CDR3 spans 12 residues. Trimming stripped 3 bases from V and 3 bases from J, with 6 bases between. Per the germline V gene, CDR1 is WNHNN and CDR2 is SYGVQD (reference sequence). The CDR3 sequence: CASSETDYEQYF. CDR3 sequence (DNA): TGCGCCAGCAGTGAAACAGACTACGAGCAGTACTTC.

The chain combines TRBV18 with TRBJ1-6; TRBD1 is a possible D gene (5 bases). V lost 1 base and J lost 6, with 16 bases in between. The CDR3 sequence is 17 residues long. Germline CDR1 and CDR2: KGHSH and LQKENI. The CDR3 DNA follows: TGTGCCAGCTCACCACAAGGCAGGGCGACCGGTAATTCACCCCTCCACTTT. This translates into CASSPQGRATGNSPLHF. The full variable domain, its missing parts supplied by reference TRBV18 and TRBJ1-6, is NAGVMQNPRHLVRRRGQEARLRCSPMKGHSHVYWYRQLPEEGLKFMVYLQKENIIDESGMPKERFSAEFPKEGPSILRIQQVVRGDSAAYFCASSPQGRATGNSPLHFGNGTRLTVT.

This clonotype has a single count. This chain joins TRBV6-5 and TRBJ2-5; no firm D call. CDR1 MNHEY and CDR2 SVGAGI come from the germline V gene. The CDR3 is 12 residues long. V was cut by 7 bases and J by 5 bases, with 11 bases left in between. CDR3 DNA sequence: TGTGCCAGCACCGACGGGCCGGAGACCCAGTACTTC. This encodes CASTDGPETQYF.

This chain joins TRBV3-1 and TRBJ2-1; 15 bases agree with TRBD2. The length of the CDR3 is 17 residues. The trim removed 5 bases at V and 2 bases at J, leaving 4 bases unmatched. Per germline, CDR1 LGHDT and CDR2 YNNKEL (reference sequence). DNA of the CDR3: TGTGCCAGCAGCGGAGGACTAGCGGGAGGGCCCTACAATGAGCAGTTCTTC. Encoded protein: CASSGGLAGGPYNEQFF.

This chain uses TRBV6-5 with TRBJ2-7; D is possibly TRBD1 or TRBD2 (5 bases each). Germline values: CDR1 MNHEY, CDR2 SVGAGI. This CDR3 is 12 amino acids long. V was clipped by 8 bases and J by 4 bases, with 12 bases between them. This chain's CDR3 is CASGSRGYEQYF. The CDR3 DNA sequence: TGTGCCAGCGGCTCGAGGGGTTACGAGCAGTACTTC.

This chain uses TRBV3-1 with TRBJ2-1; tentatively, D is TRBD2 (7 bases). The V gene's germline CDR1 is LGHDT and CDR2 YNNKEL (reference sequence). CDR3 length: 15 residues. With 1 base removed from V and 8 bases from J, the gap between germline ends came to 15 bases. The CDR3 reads CASSQAIGGGHEQFF. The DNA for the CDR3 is TGTGCCAGCAGCCAAGCGATAGGGGGGGGACATGAGCAGTTCTTC.

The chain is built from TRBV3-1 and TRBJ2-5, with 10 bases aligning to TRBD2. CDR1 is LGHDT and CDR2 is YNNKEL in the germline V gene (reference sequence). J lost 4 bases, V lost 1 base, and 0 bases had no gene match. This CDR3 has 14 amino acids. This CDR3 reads CASSQGTSGETQYF. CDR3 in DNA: TGTGCCAGCAGCCAAGGGACTAGCGGAGAGACCCAGTACTTC.

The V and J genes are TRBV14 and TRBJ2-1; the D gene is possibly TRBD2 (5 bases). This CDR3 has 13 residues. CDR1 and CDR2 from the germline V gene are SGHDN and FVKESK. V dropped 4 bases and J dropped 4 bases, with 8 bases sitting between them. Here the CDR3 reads CASSRGLYNEQFF. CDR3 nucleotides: TGTGCCAGCAGCCGCGGACTTTACAATGAGCAGTTCTTC.

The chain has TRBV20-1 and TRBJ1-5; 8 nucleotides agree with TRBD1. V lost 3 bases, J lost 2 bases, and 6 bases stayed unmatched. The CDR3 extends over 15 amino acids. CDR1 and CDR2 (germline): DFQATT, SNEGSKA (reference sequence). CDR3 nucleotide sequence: TGCAGTGCTAGGTCGACAGGGGTTGGCAATCAGCCCCAGCATTTT. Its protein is CSARSTGVGNQPQHF.

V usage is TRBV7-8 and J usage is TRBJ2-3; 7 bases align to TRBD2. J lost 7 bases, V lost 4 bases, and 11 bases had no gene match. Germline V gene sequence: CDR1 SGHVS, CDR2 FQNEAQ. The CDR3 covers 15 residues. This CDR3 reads CASSWEGLLLYTQYF. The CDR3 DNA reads TGTGCCAGCAGCTGGGAGGGGTTACTCCTATATACGCAGTATTTT. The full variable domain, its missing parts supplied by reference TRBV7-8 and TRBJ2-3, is GAGVSQSPRYKVAKRGQDVALRCDPISGHVSLFWYQQALGQGPEFLTYFQNEAQLDKSGLPSDRFFAERPEGSVSTLKIQRTQQEDSAVYLCASSWEGLLLYTQYFGPGTRLTVL.

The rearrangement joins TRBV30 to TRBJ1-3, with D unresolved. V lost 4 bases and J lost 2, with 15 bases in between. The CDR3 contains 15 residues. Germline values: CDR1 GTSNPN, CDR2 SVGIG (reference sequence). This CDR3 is CAWTPGPATGNTIYF. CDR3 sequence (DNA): TGTGCCTGGACCCCCGGCCCCGCCACTGGAAACACCATATATTTT.

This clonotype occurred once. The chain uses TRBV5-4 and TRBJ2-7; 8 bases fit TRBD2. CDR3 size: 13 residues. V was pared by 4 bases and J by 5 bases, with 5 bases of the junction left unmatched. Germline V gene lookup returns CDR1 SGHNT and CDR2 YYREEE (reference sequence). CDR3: CASSGRGVDEQYF. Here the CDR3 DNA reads TGTGCCAGCAGCGGGCGGGGGGTCGACGAGCAGTACTTC.

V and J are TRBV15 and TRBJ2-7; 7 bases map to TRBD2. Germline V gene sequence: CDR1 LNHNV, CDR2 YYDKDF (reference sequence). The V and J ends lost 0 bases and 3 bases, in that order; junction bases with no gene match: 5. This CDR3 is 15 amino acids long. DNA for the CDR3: TGTGCCACCAGCAGAGAACGGGGGGTGAACTACGAGCAGTACGTC. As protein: CATSRERGVNYEQYV.

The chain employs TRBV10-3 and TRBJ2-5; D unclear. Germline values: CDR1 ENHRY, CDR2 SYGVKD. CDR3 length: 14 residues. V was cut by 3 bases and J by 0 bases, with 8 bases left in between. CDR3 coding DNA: TGTGCCATCAGTGAAGGCGAGTACCAAGAGACCCAGTACTTC. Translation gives CAISEGEYQETQYF.

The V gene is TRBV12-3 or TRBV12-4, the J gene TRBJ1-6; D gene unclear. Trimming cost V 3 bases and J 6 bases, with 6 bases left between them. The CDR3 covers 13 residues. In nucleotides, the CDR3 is TGTGCCAGCAGTTTTGGGTTTAATTCACCCCTCCACTTT. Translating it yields CASSFGFNSPLHF.